This TCR beta chain was captured in a study of OX40 agonist ivuxolimab in advanced cancers. Study-level results: Averaged across samples, CD8+ T cells carried more expanded clones than CD4+ did.

Using immunoSEQ multiplex PCR, the repertoire was profiled, and TCRdb retains in-frame clones only, with some absent. The sample shows 45,000 to 55,000 clones, approximately 84% of them seen only once. This clone was found a few times. The antigen is undetermined. Trimming pared 0 bases from V and 7 bases from J, leaving 13 bases between. The germline gives CDR1 GTSNPN, CDR2 SVGIG (reference sequence). CDR3 size: 14 residues. The TCR comes from an adult with an advanced solid tumor such as melanoma, head and neck, liver or kidney cancer. The V call is TRBV30, the J call TRBJ2-1; D uncertain. Sequenced material: CD4+ or CD8+ T cells sorted from blood, taken in a trial of the OX40 agonist ivuxolimab. DNA for the CDR3: TGTGCCTGGAGTGTACCCCCCCAAAGGAATGAGCAGTTCTTC. Amino acids: CAWSVPPQRNEQFF.